Listed here are 2 T cell receptor beta chains from one sample, sequenced in a study of blood T cell repertoires in COVID-19. Sequencing was performed with immunoSEQ multiplex PCR; in TCRdb, only in-frame clones are kept and a portion is missing. This sample yields around 100,000 clones, of which approximately 85% are seen a single time; around 3.4% belongs to the top ten. Sequencing was performed on peripheral blood. All receptors derive from a man aged 35-49 years with acute or convalescent COVID-19.

The chain carries TRBV7-3 and TRBJ1-1; D is ambiguous. The CDR3 runs to 13 residues. Germline lookup yields CDR1 SGHTA and CDR2 FQGTGA. V was clipped by 5 bases and J by 6 bases, with 13 bases between them. CDR3 in DNA: TGTGCCAGCAGCGCACGGGGTGGAGCTGAAGCTTTCTTT. Its translation is CASSARGGAEAFF. Drawing the rest from reference TRBV7-3 and TRBJ1-1, the complete variable domain is GAGVSQTPSNKVTEKGKYVELRCDPISGHTALYWYRQSLGQGPEFLIYFQGTGAADDSGLPNDRFFAVRPEGSVSTLKIQRTERGDSAVYLCASSARGGAEAFFGQGTRLTVV.

The J gene is TRBJ2-1, the V gene TRBV11-2, with 11 positions matching TRBD2. The ends lost 4 bases at V and 6 bases at J; junction bases unmatched: 8. The length of the CDR3 is 16 residues. Germline V CDR1 and CDR2: SGHAT, FQNNGV. CDR3 nucleotide sequence: TGTGCCAGCAGCTACATAGCGGGGGGGCAAGGCAATGAGCAGTTCTTC. This translates into CASSYIAGGQGNEQFF.